One sample yielded the 9 T cell receptor beta chains listed below, sequenced in a study of T-cell reconstitution after alpha-beta-depleted transplantation in children. This sample's TCRbeta library carried unique molecular identifier barcodes. Using its own MiXCR run on the PCR reads, TCRdb lists one record per CDR3 protein. Among 500,000 to 600,000 distinct CDR3 sequences listed, 30% to 35% were seen once. This sample comprised PBMCs from the stem cell graft donor, obtained from the stem cell graft. The source of these receptors is a human donor who donated a stem cell graft to a child with aplastic anemia.

The V gene is TRBV4-1, the J gene TRBJ2-1, with 7 positions matching TRBD2. Germline CDR1 MGHRA, CDR2 YSYEKL. Trimming cost V 3 bases and J 8 bases; bases outside gene matches: 16. The CDR3 extends over 17 amino acids. The chain's CDR3 is CASSHGSRLAVGDEQFF. Here the CDR3 DNA reads TGCGCCAGCAGCCACGGAAGCCGGCTAGCGGTTGGGGATGAGCAGTTCTTC.

The V and J genes are TRBV18 and TRBJ2-3; 7 nucleotides agree with TRBD1. Germline V gene lookup returns CDR1 KGHSH and CDR2 LQKENI. The CDR3 loop spans 15 amino acids. With 0 bases clipped from V and 3 bases from J, the junction kept 3 bases outside the gene matches. CDR3 nucleotides: TGTGCCAGCTCACCACCCCCACAGGGGACAGATACGCAGTATTTT. It encodes CASSPPPQGTDTQYF.

This clonotype was seen a few times. The CDR3 is CSVRTSAQETQYF. The CDR3 DNA is TGCAGCGTCAGGACTAGCGCTCAAGAGACCCAGTACTTC. The J gene is TRBJ2-5, the V gene TRBV29-1; 9 bases match TRBD2. Germline V gene data show CDR1 as SQVTM and CDR2 as ANQGSEA. Losses at the gene ends were 6 bases for V and 2 bases for J; bases not matched to a gene: 4. The CDR3 extends over 13 amino acids.

In its sample, this clonotype was seen a few times. This chain links TRBV20-1 with TRBJ1-1; 8 bases are shared with TRBD1. CDR1 and CDR2 from the germline V gene are DFQATT and SNEGSKA (reference sequence). The CDR3 extends over 13 amino acids. Unmatched junction bases numbered 3, after V lost 2 bases and J lost 4 bases. The CDR3 sequence: CSARITGGTEAFF. The CDR3 DNA reads as TGCAGTGCTAGAATTACAGGGGGCACTGAAGCTTTCTTT.

This sequence joins TRBV4-3 and TRBJ1-3; TRBD1 aligns across 7 bases. CDR1 LGHNA and CDR2 YSLEER come from the germline V gene. This CDR3 has 15 amino acids. J lost 4 bases, V lost 1 base, and 4 bases had no gene match. The CDR3 DNA sequence: TGCGCCAGCAGCCAAGCAGTACAGGGGGGAAACACCATATATTTT. This translates into CASSQAVQGGNTIYF.

A few counts support this clonotype. This chain links TRBV20-1 with TRBJ2-7, with D possibly called TRBD1 or TRBD2 (5 bases each). The CDR3 contains 14 residues. V lost 5 bases and J lost 9, with 23 bases in between. The germline V gene has CDR1 DFQATT and CDR2 SNEGSKA (reference sequence). CDR3 sequence: CSAAPQGGVGGQYF. The CDR3 DNA is TGCAGTGCTGCTCCGCAGGGTGGGGTAGGAGGGCAGTACTTC.

This clonotype has only a few counts. The rearrangement links TRBV18 to TRBJ2-5; TRBD1 matches 7 bases. The CDR3 totals 13 residues. The V segment lost 4 bases and the J segment 5 bases; nucleotides outside the gene matches: 4. Germline V gene sequence: CDR1 KGHSH, CDR2 LQKENI. CDR3 sequence: CASSLGQAETQYF. For the CDR3, the DNA is TGTGCCAGCTCACTCGGACAGGCGGAGACCCAGTACTTC.

This clonotype was seen a few times. The chain is built from TRBV20-1 and TRBJ2-7; D is possibly TRBD2 (5 bases). Germline V gene lookup returns CDR1 DFQATT and CDR2 SNEGSKA (reference sequence). V was trimmed by 6 bases and J by 0 bases, leaving 15 bases between them. The CDR3 has 14 amino acids. CDR3 loop: CSARTGAYSYEQYF. The CDR3, as DNA: TGCAGTGCCCGGACTGGCGCCTACTCCTACGAGCAGTACTTC.

The chain uses TRBV6-2 or TRBV6-3 and TRBJ1-1; D is uncertain. The CDR3 sequence is 14 residues long. V lost 2 bases to trimming and J lost 4 bases, with 11 bases between them. Looked up from germline, CDR1 is MNHEY and CDR2 is SVGEGT. This CDR3 reads CASSYNWGGTEAFF. In DNA, the CDR3 is TGTGCCAGCAGTTACAATTGGGGTGGCACTGAAGCTTTCTTT.